Following are 14 T cell receptor beta chains from one sample sequenced in a study of blood T cell repertoires in COVID-19. TCRdb's copy holds only in-frame clones and misses some; the assay was immunoSEQ multiplex PCR. The sample has roughly 230,000 clones, approximately 77% seen once; the top ten hold less than 4%. Sample: peripheral blood. The receptors were sampled from an elderly woman with acute or convalescent COVID-19.

CDR3 nucleotides: TGTGCCAGCAGCCCTCGGGGAGGGGCTAATTCACCCCTCCACTTT. Translation: CASSPRGGANSPLHF. The chain employs TRBV7-6 and TRBJ1-6; D may be TRBD1 (5 bases). Germline values: CDR1 SGHVS, CDR2 FNYEAQ. The CDR3 spans 15 residues. Trimming took 5 bases from V and 6 from J, leaving 14 bases between them.

This sequence joins TRBV3-1 (or the pseudogene TRBV3-2) and TRBJ2-3; possible D gene TRBD2, 6 bases. The CDR3 is 16 amino acids. Per the germline V gene, CDR1 is LGHDT and CDR2 is YNNKEL (reference sequence). V was pared by 3 bases and J by 2 bases, with 15 bases between. The CDR3 coding sequence is TGTGCCAGCAGCCAGGAGGGCAGGAGATACACAGATACGCAGTATTTT. Amino acids: CASSQEGRRYTDTQYF.

CDR3 loop: CASSMGQNLNYGYTF. CDR3 nucleotides: TGTGCCAGTAGTATGGGGCAGAATCTAAACTATGGCTACACCTTC. V and J are TRBV19 and TRBJ1-2, with D possibly matching TRBD1 (5 bases). Between the trimmed V and J ends, which lost 3 bases and 2 bases, there was a span of 13 bases. This CDR3 is 15 amino acids long. Per germline, CDR1 LNHDA and CDR2 SQIVND (reference sequence).

J is TRBJ2-7 and V is TRBV3-1 (or the pseudogene TRBV3-2); D may be TRBD2 (7 bases). The germline CDR1 and CDR2 sequences are LGHDT and YNNKEL (reference sequence). Trimming removed 1 base at V and 3 bases at J, with 19 bases between. This CDR3 spans 17 amino acids. CDR3 sequence reads: CASSQACERGAFYEQYF. The CDR3 DNA is TGTGCCAGCAGCCAAGCCTGTGAACGGGGGGCCTTCTACGAGCAGTACTTC.

This rearrangement joins TRBV6-5 to TRBJ1-5; D uncertain. V was shortened by 0 bases and J by 7 bases, with 10 bases between the two germline ends. This CDR3 contains 14 residues. Germline V gene lookup returns CDR1 MNHEY and CDR2 SVGAGI. Here the CDR3 reads CASSYSGGEQPQHF. Here the CDR3 DNA reads TGTGCCAGCAGTTACTCAGGCGGGGAGCAGCCCCAGCATTTT.

V usage is TRBV10-3 and J usage is TRBJ1-1; D is possibly TRBD1 (6 bases). This CDR3 spans 15 amino acids. The germline CDR1 and CDR2 sequences are ENHRY and SYGVKD. V dropped 8 bases and J dropped 4 bases, with 20 bases sitting between them. CDR3 region: CAIAAGVDPTTEAFF. The CDR3 nucleotides read TGTGCCATCGCGGCAGGGGTCGACCCCACCACTGAAGCTTTCTTT.

The J gene is TRBJ1-2, the V gene TRBV19; weak D call: TRBD1 (6 bases). Germline lookup yields CDR1 LNHDA and CDR2 SQIVND (reference sequence). V lost 3 bases to trimming and J lost 4 bases, with 15 bases between them. The CDR3 is made up of 15 amino acids. The CDR3 here is CASSITGGTTYGYTF. In DNA form, the CDR3 reads TGTGCCAGTAGTATCACGGGGGGCACCACCTATGGCTACACCTTC.

The chain has TRBV27 and TRBJ2-7, with D tentatively TRBD2 (5 bases). This CDR3 comprises 12 residues. Germline values: CDR1 MNHEY, CDR2 SMNVEV (reference sequence). V was trimmed by 10 bases and J by 3 bases, leaving 13 bases between them. CDR3 in DNA: TGTGCCACCCTGTCAGGAGGCTACGAGCAGTACTTC. This gives the protein CATLSGGYEQYF.

The chain combines TRBV3-1 (or the pseudogene TRBV3-2) with TRBJ1-2; no clear D. In germline, CDR1 is LGHDT, CDR2 YNNKEL (reference sequence). Trimming shortened V by 1 base and J by 4 bases, and 13 bases separated the two germline ends. This CDR3 has 15 residues. The CDR3 nucleotides are TGTGCCAGCAGCCAAGGAAGAAGCATCTTCTATGGCTACACCTTC. Protein: CASSQGRSIFYGYTF.

The genes are TRBV11-3 and TRBJ2-5; 8 nucleotides line up with TRBD1. CDR3 length equals 14 residues. V lost 5 bases, J lost 7 bases, and 9 bases stayed unmatched. The germline V gene has CDR1 SGHNT and CDR2 YENEEA. As DNA, the CDR3 is TGTGCCAGCAGCCCCGGACAGGGAGTTGGGACCCAGTACTTC. Encoded protein: CASSPGQGVGTQYF. Filled out from reference TRBV11-3 and TRBJ2-5, the complete variable domain reads EAGVVQSPRYKIIEKKQPVAFWCNPISGHNTLYWYLQNLGQGPELLIRYENEEAVDDSQLPKDRFSAERLKGVDSTLKIQPAELGDSAVYLCASSPGQGVGTQYFGPGTRLLVL.

This chain links TRBV30 with TRBJ1-2, with D possibly being TRBD1 (5 bases). Germline assignment: CDR1 GTSNPN and CDR2 SVGIG (reference sequence). This CDR3 contains 14 residues. Deletions cut 1 base from V and 6 bases from J, with 15 bases between. CDR3 coding DNA: TGTGCCTGGAGTGGGGGGGTTTATGGTGATGGCTACACCTTC. It encodes CAWSGGVYGDGYTF.

The V gene is TRBV7-2, the J gene TRBJ1-2; 7 bases are a match to TRBD1. This CDR3 region has 16 residues. J was trimmed by 4 bases and V by 5 bases; bases with no gene match: 13. The germline CDR1 and CDR2 sequences are SGHTA and FQGNSA. CDR3: CASSLGQVLGSYGYTF. The CDR3 DNA is TGTGCCAGCAGCCTCGGACAGGTTTTAGGGTCCTATGGCTACACCTTC.

V and J are TRBV2 and TRBJ1-2; a possible D gene is TRBD1 (5 bases). The CDR3 has 16 amino acids. V lost 1 base and J lost 4, with 16 bases in between. Germline CDR1 reads SNHLY; CDR2 reads FYNNEI. The CDR3 region is CASSEGGGAQGYGYTF. The CDR3 coding sequence is TGTGCCAGCAGTGAAGGTGGAGGGGCACAAGGCTATGGCTACACCTTC. Full variable domain (remainder filled in from reference TRBV2 and TRBJ1-2): EPEVTQTPSHQVTQMGQEVILRCVPISNHLYFYWYRQILGQKVEFLVSFYNNEISEKSEIFDDQFSVERPDGSNFTLKIRSTKLEDSAMYFCASSEGGGAQGYGYTFGSGTRLTVV.

The gene calls are TRBV14 and TRBJ1-4; unclear D gene. This CDR3 spans 14 amino acids. The germline V and J ends were trimmed by 1 base and 7 bases, with 10 bases remaining between them. Germline CDR1 and CDR2: SGHDN and FVKESK. Here the CDR3 DNA reads TGTGCCAGCAGCCAAGTCCACCGGGGTGAAAAACTGTTTTTT. Residues: CASSQVHRGEKLFF.